This TCR beta chain originates from a study of molecular identifiers for immune sequencing clone quantification. Study summary: Naive CD8 RNA (about 19,000 or 110,000 cells) was divided into five aliquots, with four sequenced. Study-wide results and limits: A single cell's spiked Jurkat TCR RNA was reportedly detectable among approximately 930,000 naive cells.

With respect to this clonotype: The antigen is unknown.

A CD8+CD4-CCR7+CD45RA+ gate was used to sort naive CD8 T cells. Germline trimming cut 0 bases from V and 0 bases from J; bases unmatched to any gene: 16. CDR1 is LNHDA, CDR2 SQIVND, per germline (reference sequence). The CDR3 sequence is 20 residues long. TCRdb re-derived calls from the PCR reads in MiXCR, one entry per CDR3 protein. The sample lists about 500,000 distinct CDR3 sequences; about 20% were seen once. The TCR comes from a human donor in good health. Some libraries in this study had Jurkat cell RNA spiked in. This chain links TRBV19 with TRBJ1-2; 7 positions match TRBD1. The sequenced material came from naive CD8+ T cells from blood, with Jurkat cell RNA spiked in. The subset: FACS-sorted CD8+CD4-CCR7+CD45RA+ naive T cells. The CDR3, as DNA: TGTGCCAGTAGTATAGATTGGGGGCCCTCAACAGGGGACGCTAACTATGGCTACACCTTC. This sequence encodes CASSIDWGPSTGDANYGYTF.